A selection of T cell receptor beta chains follows, all from one sample in a study of cytomegalovirus exposure and HLA in healthy donors. Produced via immunoSEQ multiplex PCR; TCRdb's table is partial and in-frame only. The sample lists 100,000 to 150,000 clones; about 10% were seen once. Input material: PBMCs. Receptors originate from a woman between 40 and 50 years old in good health and CMV-seropositive. The CDR3 runs from the conserved cysteine through the conserved F or W. D genes are given only for firm matches. Size is omitted from some rows. Given values are once, few, many or a class for expanded clones.

>.|TRBV19|.|TRBJ1-2
CASSIGGGPIGYTF
TGTGCCAGTAGTATAGGAGGAGGACCTATTGGCTACACCTTC
>few|TRBV25-1|.|TRBJ1-2
CASSHRVPGGNYGYTF
TGTGCCAGCAGTCACCGAGTACCGGGGGGGAATTATGGCTACACCTTC
>.|TRBV4-1|.|TRBJ1-2
CASSQGRTGMGGYTF
TGCGCCAGCAGCCAAGGAAGGACCGGGATGGGTGGCTACACCTTC
>.|TRBV5-1|.|TRBJ1-1
CAGSFKGMNTEAFF
TGCGCCGGCAGCTTTAAGGGGATGAACACTGAAGCTTTCTTT
>few|TRBV21-1|.|TRBJ1-6
CASSKPFRDRLNSPLHF
TGTGCCAGCAGCAAGCCCTTTAGGGACAGGCTTAATTCACCCCTCCACTTT
>.|TRBV6-5|.|TRBJ1-1
CASSRGGGTEAFF
TGTGCCAGCAGTAGGGGGGGAGGAACTGAAGCTTTCTTT
>.|TRBV19|.|TRBJ1-1
CASSPPPGRANTEAFF
TGTGCCAGTAGTCCTCCTCCGGGCAGGGCGAACACTGAAGCTTTCTTT
>few|TRBV18|TRBD1|TRBJ2-6
CASSPNLQGSGANVLTF
TGTGCCAGCTCACCGAACTTACAGGGGTCTGGGGCCAACGTCCTGACTTTC
>.|TRBV11-3|TRBD1|TRBJ1-1
CASSLNRGGEAFF
TGTGCCAGCAGCTTGAACAGGGGTGGTGAAGCTTTCTTT
>few|TRBV19|.|TRBJ1-1
CASTDGQRNTEAFF
TGTGCCAGTACCGACGGACAGCGGAACACTGAAGCTTTCTTT
>.|TRBV5-1|.|TRBJ2-1
CASSLGSAGEQFF
TGCGCCAGCAGCTTGGGGTCGGCAGGGGAGCAGTTCTTC
>few|TRBV4-2|TRBD1|TRBJ2-1
CASSLGQGYNEQFF
TGTGCCAGCAGCCTTGGACAGGGTTACAATGAGCAGTTCTTC
>.|TRBV5-1|TRBD2|TRBJ2-3
CASSLEGSGGDTQYF
TGCGCCAGCAGCTTGGAGGGTAGCGGGGGAGATACGCAGTATTTT
>few|TRBV2|.|TRBJ2-2
CASSVAGSAGELFF
TGTGCCAGCAGTGTAGCTGGGAGTGCCGGGGAGCTGTTTTTT
>few|TRBV27|.|TRBJ1-5
CASSLQGRGNQPQHF
TGTGCCAGCAGTTTACAGGGCCGGGGCAATCAGCCCCAGCATTTT
>few|TRBV5-5|.|TRBJ2-1
CASSRSLVSYNEQFF
TGTGCCAGCAGCCGTAGTTTAGTTAGTTACAATGAGCAGTTCTTC
>.|TRBV5-1|TRBD2|TRBJ2-5
CASSTGTRGSETQYF
TGCGCCAGCAGCACAGGGACTAGAGGCTCGGAGACCCAGTACTTC
>few|TRBV7-2|.|TRBJ1-2
CASSLERQYGYTF
TGTGCCAGCAGCTTAGAGCGTCAGTATGGCTACACCTTC
>.|TRBV4-3|.|TRBJ2-1
CASSQNRNNNEQFF
TGCGCCAGCAGCCAAAATCGAAACAACAATGAGCAGTTCTTC
>.|TRBV5-1|.|TRBJ2-1
CASSPREGGPHEQFF
TGCGCCAGCAGCCCCCGAGAGGGGGGGCCTCATGAGCAGTTCTTC
>.|TRBV7-6|TRBD1|TRBJ2-7
CASSSDRGGEQYF
TGTGCCAGCAGCTCGGACAGGGGAGGCGAGCAGTACTTC
>.|TRBV5-1|TRBD1|TRBJ1-2
CASSLAGQANYGYTF
TGCGCCAGCAGCTTGGCGGGACAGGCTAACTATGGCTACACCTTC
>.|TRBV5-1|TRBD1|TRBJ2-1
CASSLGQGVSGQFF
TGCGCCAGCAGCTTGGGGCAGGGGGTAAGTGGGCAGTTCTTC
>few|TRBV10-3|.|TRBJ1-2
CAISPSRDSNYGYTF
TGTGCCATCAGCCCGAGTAGAGACTCTAACTATGGCTACACCTTC
>.|TRBV5-6|.|TRBJ2-1
CASSFWRREDFGRKQFF
.
>few|TRBV5-6|TRBD1|TRBJ1-2
CASSPAVGQGSIYGYTF
TGTGCCAGCAGCCCGGCCGTAGGACAGGGGTCAATCTATGGCTACACCTTC
>few|TRBV4-2|TRBD2|TRBJ2-1
CASSQLAGGNNAQFF
TGTGCCAGCAGCCAACTAGCGGGGGGTAACAATGCGCAGTTCTTC
>few|TRBV5-1|.|TRBJ1-5
CASSLQGHSNQPQHF
TGCGCCAGCAGCCTACAGGGTCATAGCAATCAGCCCCAGCATTTT
>few|TRBV5-1|.|TRBJ1-1
CASSLVRGTEAFF
TGCGCCAGCAGCTTGGTACGGGGAACTGAAGCTTTCTTT
>few|TRBV11-2|.|TRBJ1-1
CASGSGPQGTEAFF
TGTGCAAGCGGTTCCGGGCCTCAGGGTACTGAAGCTTTCTTT
>few|TRBV6-5|.|TRBJ2-7
CASSSSGGPYEQYF
TGTGCCAGCAGTTCCTCCGGGGGGCCCTACGAGCAGTACTTC
>few|TRBV6-1|.|TRBJ2-1
CASSGGPWNEQFF
TGTGCCAGCAGTGGGGGCCCTTGGAATGAGCAGTTCTTC